The 30 T cell receptor beta chains in this list originate from one sample, sequenced in a study of CD8+ T cells in alopecia areata. Reverse transcription of extracted RNA yielded cDNA, which provided the sequencing template. Generated by immunoSEQ multiplex PCR, the TCRdb table keeps only in-frame clones and is missing some. Among over 100,000 clones, about 50% were seen once, and the ten largest hold 0.46%. The treatment: oral pan-JAK inhibitor, 5-10 mg twice daily. This specimen was CD4+ T cells sorted from blood, taken at week 4, from a patient treated with tofacitinib. These receptors all come from a human donor with alopecia areata.

The chain couples TRBV5-1 to TRBJ1-6, with 7 bases matching TRBD1. Germline CDR1 is SGHRS and CDR2 is YFSETQ. V gave up 4 bases and J gave up 10 bases; unmatched junction bases: 5. The CDR3 covers 13 residues. CDR3 bases: TGCGCCAGCAGCACCGACAGGGTGTCACCCCTCCACTTT. Its translation is CASSTDRVSPLHF.

The rearrangement links TRBV15 to TRBJ2-7, with 7 bases lining up with TRBD1. From germline, CDR1 is LNHNV and CDR2 YYDKDF (reference sequence). This CDR3 comprises 13 residues. Trimming removed 5 bases from V and 4 bases from J; junction bases left unmatched: 5. This CDR3 reads CATSQNRGYEQYF. CDR3 nucleotide sequence: TGTGCCACCAGCCAGAACAGGGGATACGAGCAGTACTTC.

The chain is built from TRBV19 and TRBJ2-7, with 7 nucleotides matching TRBD2. V gave up 9 bases and J gave up 5 bases; unmatched junction bases: 13. The CDR3 is 14 residues long. Germline V CDR1 and CDR2: LNHDA, SQIVND (reference sequence). The CDR3 nucleotides are TGTGCCAGCAGATTGACTAGCCGTCGACACGAGCAGTACTTC. Amino acid sequence: CASRLTSRRHEQYF. Using reference TRBV19 and TRBJ2-7 for the parts outside the CDR3, the full variable domain is DGGITQSPKYLFRKEGQNVTLSCEQNLNHDAMYWYRQDPGQGLRLIYYSQIVNDFQKGDIAEGYSVSREKKESFPLTVTSAQKNPTAFYLCASRLTSRRHEQYFGPGTRLTVT.

The rearrangement joins TRBV29-1 to TRBJ2-5; D uncertain. The V gene lost 4 bases and the J gene lost 2 bases, with 8 bases spanning the gap. The CDR3 consists of 12 residues. Germline-derived CDR1 and CDR2 are SQVTM and ANQGSEA. This CDR3 is CSVVTSQETQYF. CDR3 nucleotide sequence: TGCAGCGTTGTTACATCGCAAGAGACCCAGTACTTC. The variable domain in full, completed from reference TRBV29-1 and TRBJ2-5, reads SAVISQKPSRDICQRGTSLTIQCQVDSQVTMMFWYRQQPGQSLTLIATANQGSEATYESGFVIDKFPISRPNLTFSTLTVSNMSPEDSSIYLCSVVTSQETQYFGPGTRLLVL.

This clone was seen a few times. This chain connects TRBV25-1 to TRBJ2-5; 10 positions match TRBD2. Germline values: CDR1 MGHDK, CDR2 SYGVNS. J was trimmed by 4 bases and V by 3 bases; bases with no gene match: 8. CDR3 length: 16 residues. CDR3 sequence (DNA): TGTGCCAGCAGTGAGCTTGGAACTAGCGGGACAGAGACCCAGTACTTC. This codes for CASSELGTSGTETQYF.

The chain joins TRBV11-2 to TRBJ2-3, with D maybe TRBD1 (5 bases). The germline V gene has CDR1 SGHAT and CDR2 FQNNGV. The CDR3 extends over 12 amino acids. The ends were cut back, 9 bases at V and 5 bases at J, with 12 bases in the middle. The CDR3: CASVGLGDTQYF. CDR3 nucleotides: TGTGCCAGTGTGGGGCTGGGAGATACGCAGTATTTT.

The chain has TRBV7-9 and TRBJ2-2; tentative D call: TRBD1 (5 bases). V dropped 7 bases and J dropped 0 bases, with 9 bases sitting between them. The CDR3 length is 14 residues. The germline V gene has CDR1 SEHNR and CDR2 FQNEAQ (reference sequence). CDR3 DNA: TGTGCCAGCATAGGGGCGTCGAACACCGGGGAGCTGTTTTTT. The encoded protein is CASIGASNTGELFF.

This chain links TRBV5-1 with TRBJ2-1, with D perhaps matching TRBD2 (6 bases). The germline V gene encodes CDR1 SGHRS and CDR2 YFSETQ. CDR3 length: 16 residues. Trimming removed 3 bases from V and 5 bases from J, with 18 bases in between. The CDR3 nucleotides are TGCGCCAGCAGCTCCGGTGCCCTCGCGGGGAACAATGAGCAGTTCTTC. Protein product: CASSSGALAGNNEQFF.

This clone occurred a few times. The chain joins TRBV7-8 to TRBJ1-3; D not certain. The V gene's germline CDR1 is SGHVS and CDR2 FQNEAQ. The CDR3 sequence is 16 residues long. V was clipped by 3 bases and J by 0 bases, with 12 bases between them. The CDR3 reads CASSFQTVLSGNTIYF. In DNA form, the CDR3 reads TGTGCCAGCAGCTTTCAGACGGTACTCTCTGGAAACACCATATATTTT.

This clone turned up a few times. This chain connects TRBV19 to TRBJ1-1; D is possibly TRBD1 (5 bases). This CDR3 comprises 15 residues. V was cut by 3 bases and J by 1 base, with 12 bases left in between. Germline values: CDR1 LNHDA, CDR2 SQIVND (reference sequence). The CDR3 sequence: CASSIRRRGNTEAFF. The CDR3 DNA reads TGTGCCAGTAGTATTAGACGGAGGGGGAACACTGAAGCTTTCTTT. Full variable domain (outside the CDR3, taken from reference TRBV19 and TRBJ1-1): DGGITQSPKYLFRKEGQNVTLSCEQNLNHDAMYWYRQDPGQGLRLIYYSQIVNDFQKGDIAEGYSVSREKKESFPLTVTSAQKNPTAFYLCASSIRRRGNTEAFFGQGTRLTVV.

V gene TRBV4-1 combines with J gene TRBJ1-2; 7 nucleotides align to TRBD1. The CDR3 sequence is 15 residues long. Germline V gene data show CDR1 as MGHRA and CDR2 as YSYEKL. V was pared by 0 bases and J by 6 bases, with 7 bases of the junction left unmatched. CDR3 in amino acids: CASSQDRRQGNGYTF. The CDR3 nucleotides read TGCGCCAGCAGCCAAGATCGGAGACAGGGAAATGGCTACACCTTC.

This chain uses TRBV30 with TRBJ1-2, with D unclear. V lost 5 bases and J lost 4, with 14 bases in between. CDR1 GTSNPN and CDR2 SVGIG come from the germline V gene (reference sequence). The CDR3 has 13 amino acids. The chain's CDR3 is CAWSTVQSYGYTF. In DNA form, the CDR3 reads TGTGCCTGGTCGACGGTTCAGAGCTATGGCTACACCTTC.

This clone turned up a few times. This chain uses TRBV28 with TRBJ1-4; D is unresolved. The germline V and J ends were trimmed by 4 bases and 10 bases, with 10 bases remaining between them. Germline CDR1 reads MDHEN; CDR2 reads SYDVKM. This CDR3 spans 12 amino acids. CDR3 region: CASSSDRGKLFF. The CDR3 nucleotides are TGTGCCAGCAGTTCGGACCGGGGAAAACTGTTTTTT.

This chain uses TRBV18 with TRBJ1-2, with D hard to call. Looked up from germline, CDR1 is KGHSH and CDR2 is LQKENI. With 2 bases removed from V and 3 bases from J, the gap between germline ends came to 1 base. There are 11 residues in the CDR3. This CDR3 reads CASSPDYGYTF. CDR3 nucleotide sequence: TGTGCCAGCTCACCAGACTATGGCTACACCTTC.

This rearrangement joins TRBV27 to TRBJ1-2; possibly TRBD1 for D (5 bases). Germline CDR1 reads MNHEY; CDR2 reads SMNVEV (reference sequence). The CDR3 covers 14 residues. Deletions cut 8 bases from V and 2 bases from J, with 15 bases between. The CDR3 loop reads CASARVRGNYGYTF. In nucleotides, the CDR3 is TGTGCCAGCGCCAGGGTGCGGGGGAACTATGGCTACACCTTC.

This clone has only a few counts. The chain carries TRBV27 and TRBJ2-1; 10 bases are a match to TRBD2. The CDR3 covers 15 residues. CDR1 and CDR2 from the germline V gene are MNHEY and SMNVEV (reference sequence). V lost 6 bases and J lost 9; bases outside the gene matches: 11. CDR3 protein: CASRLAGEFFREQFF. Here the CDR3 DNA reads TGTGCCAGCAGGCTAGCGGGAGAATTTTTCCGTGAGCAGTTCTTC.

This clone was seen once. The genes are TRBV29-1 and TRBJ1-2; 11 nucleotides match TRBD1. The CDR3 contains 14 residues. The germline CDR1 and CDR2 sequences are SQVTM and ANQGSEA. Germline trimming cut 6 bases from V and 4 bases from J; bases unmatched to any gene: 7. CDR3 DNA sequence: TGCAGCGTCATGAGGGACAGGGGGTTCTATGGCTACACCTTC. Residues: CSVMRDRGFYGYTF.

V usage is TRBV12-5 and J usage is TRBJ2-1; 11 nucleotides line up with TRBD2. The CDR3 runs 19 residues. Germline assignment: CDR1 LGHNT and CDR2 FRNRAP. Germline trimming cut 11 bases from V and 0 bases from J; bases unmatched to any gene: 18. CDR3 nucleotides: TGTGCTTCTTCATCTCGTAGTAGCGGGAGGGGGAGCTCCTACAATGAGCAGTTCTTC. Encoded protein: CASSSRSSGRGSSYNEQFF.

The V gene is TRBV12-5, the J gene TRBJ2-6; D gene unclear. V lost 8 bases, J lost 2 bases, and 7 bases lay in between. CDR3 size: 13 residues. From germline, CDR1 is LGHNT and CDR2 FRNRAP. The CDR3 loop is CASSLPGANVLTF. DNA for the CDR3: TGTGCTAGTTCCCTTCCTGGGGCCAACGTCCTGACTTTC. The full variable domain, its missing parts supplied by reference TRBV12-5 and TRBJ2-6, is DARVTQTPRHKVTEMGQEVTMRCQPILGHNTVFWYRQTMMQGLELLAYFRNRAPLDDSGMPKDRFSAEMPDATLATLKIQPSEPRDSAVYFCASSLPGANVLTFGAGSRLTVL.

The rearrangement uses TRBV18 and TRBJ1-5; D is uncertain. V was cut by 3 bases and J by 4 bases, with 4 bases left in between. CDR3 length: 12 amino acids. Germline V gene lookup returns CDR1 KGHSH and CDR2 LQKENI. For the CDR3, the DNA is TGTGCCAGCTCACCGGGGAATCAGCCCCAGCATTTT. Residues: CASSPGNQPQHF.

Only a few counts were recorded for this clone. This chain links TRBV2 with TRBJ2-5; 9 bases line up with TRBD2. This CDR3 comprises 11 residues. The V segment lost 5 bases and the J segment 9 bases; nucleotides outside the gene matches: 1. CDR1 and CDR2 from the germline V gene are SNHLY and FYNNEI. The CDR3: CASSLAGAQYF. The CDR3 bases are TGTGCCAGCAGTTTAGCGGGGGCCCAGTACTTC.

The chain carries TRBV2 and TRBJ2-2, with D unresolved. The V end lost 4 bases, the J end lost 1 base, and 7 bases lay between the germline ends. The CDR3 spans 14 residues. Germline CDR1 and CDR2: SNHLY and FYNNEI. CDR3 amino acids: CASSATMNTGELFF. In nucleotides, the CDR3 is TGTGCCAGCAGTGCAACAATGAACACCGGGGAGCTGTTTTTT.

This clone was recorded a few times. The V and J genes are TRBV29-1 and TRBJ2-2, with D perhaps TRBD1 (5 bases). Germline-derived CDR1 and CDR2 are SQVTM and ANQGSEA. This CDR3 contains 15 residues. With 3 bases removed from V and 4 bases from J, the gap between germline ends came to 15 bases. The DNA for the CDR3 is TGCAGCGTTGACAGCAGCCAGGGCCCCACCGGGGAGCTGTTTTTT. This translates into CSVDSSQGPTGELFF.

The chain combines TRBV15 with TRBJ1-6; D not certain. The CDR3 is 14 amino acids. CDR1 and CDR2 (germline): LNHNV, YYDKDF (reference sequence). The V end was cut by 0 bases, the J end by 7 bases, with 7 bases between. CDR3 in DNA: TGTGCCACCAGCAGAGATCAGACCAATTCACCCCTCCACTTT. Translated: CATSRDQTNSPLHF.

This chain joins TRBV18 and TRBJ1-4; 8 positions match TRBD1. The germline CDR1 and CDR2 sequences are KGHSH and LQKENI. The CDR3 consists of 13 residues. Losses at the gene ends were 6 bases for V and 8 bases for J; bases not matched to a gene: 5. CDR3 loop: CASSYGQGEKLFF. The CDR3 nucleotides are TGTGCCAGCTCCTATGGACAGGGCGAAAAACTGTTTTTT.

The chain uses TRBV30 and TRBJ2-5; tentatively, D is TRBD1 (5 bases). This CDR3 has 12 amino acids. Germline CDR1 reads GTSNPN; CDR2 reads SVGIG (reference sequence). Trimming removed 3 bases from V and 5 bases from J, with 10 bases in between. The CDR3 is CAWRAGLETQYF. CDR3 coding DNA: TGTGCCTGGAGGGCAGGGTTGGAGACCCAGTACTTC.

This clone has only a few counts. The chain recombines TRBV2 with TRBJ2-6; 8 positions agree with TRBD1. V dropped 6 bases and J dropped 0; count of bases not matched to a gene: 7. This CDR3 is 17 amino acids long. Germline V gene data show CDR1 as SNHLY and CDR2 as FYNNEI. The CDR3 region is CASSPGTGISGANVLTF. CDR3 sequence (DNA): TGTGCCAGCAGCCCTGGGACAGGCATCTCTGGGGCCAACGTCCTGACTTTC.

The chain recombines TRBV6-5 with TRBJ1-1; D gene unclear. Trimming stripped 6 bases from V and 5 bases from J, with 7 bases between. CDR1 and CDR2 from the germline V gene are MNHEY and SVGAGI. This CDR3 spans 11 amino acids. The CDR3 sequence: CASSLGTEAFF. For the CDR3, the DNA is TGTGCCAGCAGCCTGGGGACTGAAGCTTTCTTT.

This rearrangement joins TRBV29-1 to TRBJ1-2; D perhaps matches TRBD1 (6 bases). CDR1 SQVTM and CDR2 ANQGSEA come from the germline V gene. The CDR3 length is 12 residues. Trimming left V 5 bases short and J 5 bases short, with 12 bases between. CDR3 DNA sequence: TGCAGCGTTTCCGGGACAACATATGGCTACACCTTC. Its translation is CSVSGTTYGYTF.

The V call is TRBV27, the J call TRBJ2-4; 9 bases fit TRBD1. Germline CDR1 and CDR2: MNHEY and SMNVEV (reference sequence). The CDR3 runs 14 residues. V shed 7 bases and J 6 bases; nucleotides not matched to a gene: 7. The CDR3 protein is CASTPTGGGNIQYF. CDR3 coding DNA: TGTGCCAGCACCCCGACAGGGGGAGGAAACATTCAGTACTTC.